This T cell receptor (beta chain) was sequenced for a study of T cell responses to AZD1222 COVID-19 vaccine. After removal of 1 base from V and 1 base from J, the junction contained 2 bases not matched to a gene. Germline-derived CDR1 and CDR2 are KGHSH and LQKENI. CDR3 size: 15 residues. Profiling relied on immunoSEQ multiplex PCR, and the TCRdb table lists in-frame clones only, not all of them. The profile covers approximately 150,000 clones, with 90% appearing a single time and 4.3% taken by the ten largest. Overall study findings and caveats: CD4 TCRs covered the whole spike, strongest at regions 160-218 and 743-854. Recipients of AZD1222 seropositive at baseline numbered only 6 or 7. Most donors were white British and more were female, and clonal diversity was possibly underestimated. Close to half of spike-specific TCRs reportedly recognize unmutated variant regions.

As to this clone: Its antigen remains unidentified.

The chain employs TRBV18 and TRBJ1-1, with 8 positions matching TRBD1. Here the sequenced sample was peripheral blood, taken 28 days after the second dose of the MenACWY control vaccine. The receptor was derived from an adult who received the MenACWY meningococcal vaccine as a control. The CDR3 loop is CASSPRQGTNTEAFF. CDR3 sequence (DNA): TGTGCCAGCTCACCACGACAGGGGACGAACACTGAAGCTTTCTTT.